This T cell receptor beta chain stems from a study of T cell responses to AZD1222 COVID-19 vaccine. Only in-frame clones appear in the TCRdb table, and some are missing; sequencing was by immunoSEQ multiplex PCR. This table holds about 75,000 clones, roughly 84% found once. Second-dose schedules of about 4 or about 12 weeks were combined. The CDR3 has 15 amino acids. The germline V gene has CDR1 LGHDT and CDR2 YNNKEL (reference sequence). Trimming shortened V by 4 bases and J by 3 bases, and 15 bases separated the two germline ends. Here the sequenced sample was peripheral blood, taken 28 days after the second AZD1222 dose. V and J are TRBV3-1 (or the pseudogene TRBV3-2) and TRBJ1-2; no reliable D call. The source is an adult who received the AZD1222 COVID-19 vaccine. CDR3 in amino acids: CASSRTGVMHYGYTF. CDR3 DNA: TGTGCCAGCAGCCGGACGGGAGTGATGCACTATGGCTACACCTTC.